One and the same sample provided the 28 T cell receptor beta chains below, sequenced in a study of control samples from healthy donors and cancer patients. Clones were sequenced by immunoSEQ multiplex PCR, and TCRdb holds only the in-frame ones, with some missing. The sample carries tens of thousands of clones, approximately 85% recorded once. Sequencing was done on a sample of blood. All receptors derive from a man aged 40-49 years in good health.

This chain joins TRBV5-8 and TRBJ2-1; D possibly corresponds to TRBD2 (6 bases). The CDR3 sequence is 15 residues long. V was pared by 0 bases and J by 4 bases, with 11 bases between. Germline-derived CDR1 and CDR2 are SGHTS and YDEGEE. The CDR3 reads CASSLGSGTYNEQFF. The CDR3 DNA is TGTGCCAGCAGCTTGGGATCAGGGACTTACAATGAGCAGTTCTTC. The full variable domain, in which reference TRBV5-8 and TRBJ2-1 provide the parts outside the CDR3, is EAGVTQSPTHLIKTRGQQATLRCSPISGHTSVYWYQQALGLGLQFLLWYDEGEERNRGNFPPRFSGRQFPNYSSELNVNALELEDSALYLCASSLGSGTYNEQFFGPGTRLTVL.

The V and J genes are TRBV10-3 and TRBJ2-7; D ambiguous. Trimming stripped 2 bases from V and 0 bases from J, with 11 bases between. The CDR3 totals 15 residues. Per germline, CDR1 ENHRY and CDR2 SYGVKD. The chain's CDR3 is CAISEPGLSSYEQYF. In DNA, the CDR3 is TGTGCCATCAGTGAGCCCGGGCTGAGCTCCTACGAGCAGTACTTC.

This chain joins TRBV4-1 and TRBJ1-1, with D perhaps TRBD1 (5 bases). The length of the CDR3 is 15 residues. Germline V lookup: CDR1 MGHRA, CDR2 YSYEKL. The ends were cut back, 3 bases at V and 8 bases at J, with 19 bases in the middle. The DNA of the CDR3 is TGCGCCAGCAGCCAGCGGGGGGTAGGGTCGACCGAAGCTTTCTTT. It encodes CASSQRGVGSTEAFF.

CDR3 loop: CASSAGTGGYEQYF. The CDR3 bases are TGTGCCAGCAGCGCCGGGACAGGGGGCTACGAGCAGTACTTC. The chain links TRBV7-2 to TRBJ2-7, with 11 bases identical to TRBD1. The germline gives CDR1 SGHTA, CDR2 FQGNSA. The trim removed 5 bases at V and 3 bases at J, leaving 3 bases unmatched. This CDR3 is 14 amino acids long.

This clone was picked up one time. CDR3 in DNA: TGTGCCAGCAGCCCCGACAGGGCCCACAATCAGCCCCAGCATTTT. It is translated as CASSPDRAHNQPQHF. The V gene is TRBV7-9, the J gene TRBJ1-5, with 7 positions matching TRBD1. CDR1 is SEHNR and CDR2 is FQNEAQ in the germline V gene (reference sequence). This CDR3 contains 15 residues. Germline trimming cut 5 bases from V and 3 bases from J; bases unmatched to any gene: 7.

J is TRBJ2-7 and V is TRBV7-2; 14 nucleotides align to TRBD2. Looked up from germline, CDR1 is SGHTA and CDR2 is FQGNSA. V trimming: 1 base; J trimming: 3 bases; junction bases outside the gene matches: 5. This CDR3 is built from 17 residues. CDR3 loop: CASSLVGGTSGSYEQYF. The CDR3 nucleotides are TGTGCCAGCAGCTTAGTAGGGGGGACTAGCGGGAGCTACGAGCAGTACTTC.

The rearrangement uses TRBV27 and TRBJ1-4; TRBD1 matches 12 bases. This CDR3 region has 17 residues. Germline CDR1 and CDR2: MNHEY and SMNVEV (reference sequence). Trimming removed 4 bases from V and 10 bases from J; junction bases left unmatched: 13. CDR3 sequence (DNA): TGTGCCAGCAGTTCCTCCGGGACAGGGGGCAGGATGGGAAAACTGTTTTTT. Amino acid sequence: CASSSSGTGGRMGKLFF.

The chain has TRBV6-2 or TRBV6-3 and TRBJ1-1, with TRBD1 matching over 9 bases. The J segment lost 6 bases and the V segment lost 4 bases, leaving 6 bases of the junction unmatched. This CDR3 is 14 amino acids long. The germline V gene encodes CDR1 MNHEY and CDR2 SVGEGT. CDR3 amino acids: CASSSTGGASEAFF. The DNA of the CDR3 is TGTGCCAGCAGTTCCACAGGGGGCGCATCTGAAGCTTTCTTT.

The chain recombines TRBV30 with TRBJ1-1; D gene uncertain. The CDR3 runs to 11 residues. CDR1 and CDR2 from the germline V gene are GTSNPN and SVGIG (reference sequence). Trimming stripped 3 bases from V and 4 bases from J, with 6 bases between. The CDR3 protein is CAWRNPTEAFF. As DNA, the CDR3 is TGTGCCTGGAGGAACCCCACTGAAGCTTTCTTT.

This clone was seen only a few times. The chain is built from TRBV30 and TRBJ1-4; a possible D gene is TRBD1 (5 bases). Germline assignment: CDR1 GTSNPN and CDR2 SVGIG (reference sequence). Trimming took 0 bases from V and 0 from J, leaving 11 bases between them. The CDR3 extends over 16 amino acids. CDR3 sequence: CAWSVPGFATNEKLFF. CDR3 nucleotides: TGTGCCTGGAGTGTTCCAGGGTTTGCAACTAATGAAAAACTGTTTTTT.

This clone was detected only once. Within the sample, other DNA sequences also encode this same CDR3. V is TRBV11-3 and J is TRBJ2-7, with D maybe TRBD2 (7 bases). The CDR3 is made up of 16 amino acids. Trimming cost V 0 bases and J 1 base, with 13 bases left between them. The germline gives CDR1 SGHNT, CDR2 YENEEA. The CDR3 bases are TGTGCCAGCAGCTTAGAAAGGGGAGGGGGTTCCTACGAGCAGTACTTC. Encoded protein: CASSLERGGGSYEQYF.

This clone has only a few counts. CDR3 sequence: CASSLGRNSYEQYF. The CDR3 DNA reads as TGTGCCAGCAGCTTAGGGCGGAATTCTTACGAGCAGTACTTC. The rearrangement joins TRBV11-3 to TRBJ2-7; D is ambiguous. Per the germline V gene, CDR1 is SGHNT and CDR2 is YENEEA. The ends were cut back, 1 base at V and 4 bases at J, with 11 bases in the middle. The CDR3 extends over 14 amino acids.

This chain connects TRBV28 to TRBJ2-5; D remains ambiguous. The CDR3 is 16 amino acids. V was cut by 5 bases and J by 0 bases, with 16 bases left in between. Per the germline V gene, CDR1 is MDHEN and CDR2 is SYDVKM. CDR3 in DNA: TGTGCCAGCAGTGCAGCTTCGATCATCCACCAAGAGACCCAGTACTTC. It encodes CASSAASIIHQETQYF.

The chain joins TRBV21-1 to TRBJ2-7; the table's D gene call, TRBD1, was not cross checked with the DNA. TRBV21-1 is a documented pseudogene. There are 15 residues in the CDR3. CDR3 DNA sequence: TGTGCCAGCAGCCCGCAGACAGGGATGGCCTACGAGCAGTACTTC. Encoded protein: CASSPQTGMAYEQYF.

The rearrangement joins TRBV7-6 to TRBJ2-2; the match to TRBD2 covers 8 bases. The CDR3 is made up of 14 amino acids. J lost 5 bases, V lost 7 bases, and 6 bases had no gene match. Germline V CDR1 and CDR2: SGHVS, FNYEAQ. CDR3 sequence: CASNPAGGTGELFF. CDR3 DNA: TGTGCCAGCAACCCCGCGGGGGGAACCGGGGAGCTGTTTTTT.

J is TRBJ1-5 and V is TRBV30; no definite D call. There are 14 residues in the CDR3. V lost 0 bases to trimming and J lost 4 bases, with 10 bases between them. CDR1 is GTSNPN and CDR2 is SVGIG in the germline V gene (reference sequence). CDR3 region: CAWSVQWGNQPQHF. The CDR3 DNA reads as TGTGCCTGGAGTGTACAATGGGGAAATCAGCCCCAGCATTTT. The full variable domain, with the rest looked up from reference TRBV30 and TRBJ1-5, is SQTIHQWPATLVQPVGSPLSLECTVEGTSNPNLYWYRQAAGRGLQLLFYSVGIGQISSEVPQNLSASRPQDRQFILSSKKLLLSDSGFYLCAWSVQWGNQPQHFGDGTRLSIL.

This chain connects TRBV2 to TRBJ1-3; D is possibly TRBD1 (5 bases). The V and J ends lost 4 bases and 4 bases respectively, with 8 bases between them. This CDR3 is built from 13 residues. The germline CDR1 and CDR2 sequences are SNHLY and FYNNEI. The CDR3 region has the DNA TGTGCCAGCAGTGGAGGGGACGGAAACACCATATATTTT. It yields the protein CASSGGDGNTIYF. Variable domain in full (rest from reference TRBV2 and TRBJ1-3): EPEVTQTPSHQVTQMGQEVILRCVPISNHLYFYWYRQILGQKVEFLVSFYNNEISEKSEIFDDQFSVERPDGSNFTLKIRSTKLEDSAMYFCASSGGDGNTIYFGEGSWLTVV.

A few counts support this clone. The chain uses TRBV7-2 and TRBJ2-1; 12 nucleotides align to TRBD2. The CDR3 spans 13 residues. Germline assignment: CDR1 SGHTA and CDR2 FQGNSA. V was pared by 8 bases and J by 9 bases, with 5 bases of the junction left unmatched. The CDR3 here is CASQMTSGSEQFF. The CDR3 bases are TGTGCCAGCCAAATGACTAGCGGGAGTGAGCAGTTCTTC. The full variable domain, in which reference TRBV7-2 and TRBJ2-1 provide the parts outside the CDR3, is GAGVSQSPSNKVTEKGKDVELRCDPISGHTALYWYRQSLGQGLEFLIYFQGNSAPDKSGLPSDRFSAERTGGSVSTLTIQRTQQEDSAVYLCASQMTSGSEQFFGPGTRLTVL.

The chain combines TRBV3-1 (or the pseudogene TRBV3-2) with TRBJ2-3; 13 bases line up with TRBD2. The CDR3 extends over 16 amino acids. Trimming at V came to 4 bases and at J to 2 bases, leaving 3 bases not matched to a gene. Germline assignment: CDR1 LGHDT and CDR2 YNNKEL (reference sequence). In DNA form, the CDR3 reads TGTGCCAGCAGCCTTGGGACTAGCGGGGACACAGATACGCAGTATTTT. Residues: CASSLGTSGDTDTQYF.

V is TRBV27 and J is TRBJ2-7, with 9 bases lining up with TRBD1. CDR3 length equals 16 residues. Germline trimming cut 4 bases from V and 3 bases from J; bases unmatched to any gene: 10. The germline V gene encodes CDR1 MNHEY and CDR2 SMNVEV (reference sequence). CDR3 loop: CASSSRAGQGLYEQYF. CDR3 coding DNA: TGTGCCAGCAGTTCTCGGGCGGGACAGGGCCTCTACGAGCAGTACTTC.

The J gene is TRBJ2-7, the V gene TRBV6-5; TRBD1 or TRBD2 may be the D gene (5 bases each). The CDR3 consists of 13 residues. Germline V gene data show CDR1 as MNHEY and CDR2 as SVGAGI. V lost 4 bases and J 6 bases, leaving 13 bases between the germline ends. The CDR3 nucleotides are TGTGCCAGCAGTTCTCCGGGGACGAGCGAGCAGTACTTC. Translated, it gives CASSSPGTSEQYF.

The rearrangement joins TRBV28 to TRBJ2-7; 9 nucleotides line up with TRBD1. In germline, CDR1 is MDHEN, CDR2 SYDVKM. The ends lost 6 bases at V and 6 bases at J; junction bases unmatched: 6. The CDR3 spans 13 residues. This CDR3 is CASRGQGRGEQYF. CDR3 DNA sequence: TGTGCCAGCAGAGGACAGGGGAGAGGCGAGCAGTACTTC.

V and J are TRBV29-1 and TRBJ1-1; D not certain. Germline V lookup: CDR1 SQVTM, CDR2 ANQGSEA. V was clipped by 5 bases and J by 3 bases, with 10 bases between them. The CDR3 is 12 amino acids. The CDR3, as DNA: TGCAGCGTTACCGGTCCCGACACTGAAGCTTTCTTT. Residues: CSVTGPDTEAFF. Variable domain in full (rest from reference TRBV29-1 and TRBJ1-1): SAVISQKPSRDICQRGTSLTIQCQVDSQVTMMFWYRQQPGQSLTLIATANQGSEATYESGFVIDKFPISRPNLTFSTLTVSNMSPEDSSIYLCSVTGPDTEAFFGQGTRLTVV.

The sample holds many counts of this clone. This chain joins TRBV7-9 and TRBJ2-3; 7 nucleotides agree with TRBD2. Per the germline V gene, CDR1 is SEHNR and CDR2 is FQNEAQ (reference sequence). The CDR3 has 15 residues. Unmatched junction bases numbered 8, after V lost 5 bases and J lost 3 bases. CDR3 loop: CASSASGMGTDTQYF. DNA of the CDR3: TGTGCCAGCAGCGCGAGCGGGATGGGGACAGATACGCAGTATTTT. Drawing the rest from reference TRBV7-9 and TRBJ2-3, the complete variable domain is DTGVSQNPRHKITKRGQNVTFRCDPISEHNRLYWYRQTLGQGPEFLTYFQNEAQLEKSRLLSDRFSAERPKGSFSTLEIQRTEQGDSAMYLCASSASGMGTDTQYFGPGTRLTVL.

This clone was observed a handful of times. The rearrangement links TRBV6-4 to TRBJ2-2, with D possibly called TRBD1 or TRBD2 (6 bases each). Germline values: CDR1 MRHNA, CDR2 SNTAGT. The CDR3 covers 14 residues. V gave up 2 bases and J gave up 3 bases, with 7 bases separating them. As DNA, the CDR3 is TGTGCCAGCAGTGACGGGGGGCACACCGGGGAGCTGTTTTTT. Residues: CASSDGGHTGELFF.

The V call is TRBV7-9, the J call TRBJ1-1; TRBD1 matches 8 bases. This CDR3 has 16 amino acids. CDR1 is SEHNR, CDR2 FQNEAQ, per germline (reference sequence). V gave up 5 bases and J gave up 0 bases; unmatched junction bases: 8. CDR3 DNA sequence: TGTGCCAGCAGCCAACCAGGGGGCGATTTGAACACTGAAGCTTTCTTT. It yields the protein CASSQPGGDLNTEAFF.

The rearrangement links TRBV24-1 to TRBJ2-1, with 9 bases that match TRBD2. The V gene's germline CDR1 is KGHDR and CDR2 SFDVKD. The CDR3 extends over 15 amino acids. V gave up 0 bases and J gave up 9 bases; unmatched junction bases: 5. The CDR3 loop reads CATSDLRAGGSEQFF. The CDR3 DNA is TGTGCCACCAGTGATTTGAGGGCGGGAGGGTCTGAGCAGTTCTTC.

The chain couples TRBV5-1 to TRBJ2-2; TRBD1 matches at 8 bases. V gave up 6 bases and J gave up 3 bases; unmatched junction bases: 4. This CDR3 contains 14 residues. Germline V gives CDR1 SGHRS, CDR2 YFSETQ. The CDR3 sequence is CASNPDRDTGELFF. CDR3 in DNA: TGCGCCAGCAACCCGGACAGGGACACCGGGGAGCTGTTTTTT.